This TCR beta chain was profiled in a study of T cell changes during pregnancy in multiple sclerosis. CDR1 is SQVTM, CDR2 ANQGSEA, per germline. The CDR3 length is 11 residues. V lost 4 bases and J 3 bases, leaving 6 bases between the germline ends. Profiled with immunoSEQ multiplex PCR; TCRdb holds only in-frame clones, not every one. The repertoire holds around 33,000 clones, over 80% seen once, with more than 6% in the top ten. The V gene is TRBV29-1, the J gene TRBJ1-1; no definite D call. Here the sequenced sample was CD8+ T cells from peripheral blood mononuclear cells, taken before pregnancy. The clonotype originates from a female donor with multiple sclerosis, enrolled in a pregnancy study. The CDR3 nucleotides are TGCAGCGTTGCTATGGACACTGAAGCTTTCTTT. Translating gives CSVAMDTEAFF.